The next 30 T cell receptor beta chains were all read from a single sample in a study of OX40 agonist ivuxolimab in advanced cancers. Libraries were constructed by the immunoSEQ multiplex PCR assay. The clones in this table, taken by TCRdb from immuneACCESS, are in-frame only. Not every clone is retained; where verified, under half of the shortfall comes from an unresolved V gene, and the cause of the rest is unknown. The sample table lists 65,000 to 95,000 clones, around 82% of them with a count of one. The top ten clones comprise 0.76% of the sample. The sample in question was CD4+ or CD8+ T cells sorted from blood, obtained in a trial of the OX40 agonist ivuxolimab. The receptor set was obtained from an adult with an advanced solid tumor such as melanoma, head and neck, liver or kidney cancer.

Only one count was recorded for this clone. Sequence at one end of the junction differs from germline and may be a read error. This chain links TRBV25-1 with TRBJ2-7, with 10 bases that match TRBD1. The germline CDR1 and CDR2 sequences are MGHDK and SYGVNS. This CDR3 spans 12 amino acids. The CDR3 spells CASSGLTGGKDF. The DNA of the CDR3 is TGTGCCAGCAGTGGTTTGACAGGGGGCAAAGACTTC.

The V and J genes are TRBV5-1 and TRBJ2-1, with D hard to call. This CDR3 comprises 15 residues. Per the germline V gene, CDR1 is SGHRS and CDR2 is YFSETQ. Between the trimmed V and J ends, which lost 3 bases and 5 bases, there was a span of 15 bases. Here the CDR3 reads CASSSARNWDNEQFF. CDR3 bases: TGCGCCAGCAGCTCGGCCCGGAACTGGGACAATGAGCAGTTCTTC.

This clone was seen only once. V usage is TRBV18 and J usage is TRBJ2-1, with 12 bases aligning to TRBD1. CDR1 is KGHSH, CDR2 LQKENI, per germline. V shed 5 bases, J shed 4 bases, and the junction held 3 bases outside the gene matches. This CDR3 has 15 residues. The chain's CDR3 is CASSEGQGAYNEQFF. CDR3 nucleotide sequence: TGTGCCAGCTCAGAGGGACAGGGGGCTTACAATGAGCAGTTCTTC. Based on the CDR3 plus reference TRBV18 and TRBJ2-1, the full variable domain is NAGVMQNPRHLVRRRGQEARLRCSPMKGHSHVYWYRQLPEEGLKFMVYLQKENIIDESGMPKERFSAEFPKEGPSILRIQQVVRGDSAAYFCASSEGQGAYNEQFFGPGTRLTVL.

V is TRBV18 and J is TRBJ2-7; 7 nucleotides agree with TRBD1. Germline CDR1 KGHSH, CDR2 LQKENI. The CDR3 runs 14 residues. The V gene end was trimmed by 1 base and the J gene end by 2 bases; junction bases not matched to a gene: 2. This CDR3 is CASSPQQGTYEQYF. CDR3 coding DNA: TGTGCCAGCTCACCACAACAGGGGACCTACGAGCAGTACTTC.

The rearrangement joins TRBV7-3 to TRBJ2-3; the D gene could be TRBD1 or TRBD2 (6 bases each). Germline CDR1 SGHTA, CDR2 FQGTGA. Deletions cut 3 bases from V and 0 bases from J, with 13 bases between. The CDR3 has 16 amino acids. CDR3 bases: TGTGCCAGCAGCTTTGGCGAGGGGGGAAGCACAGATACGCAGTATTTT. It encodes CASSFGEGGSTDTQYF.

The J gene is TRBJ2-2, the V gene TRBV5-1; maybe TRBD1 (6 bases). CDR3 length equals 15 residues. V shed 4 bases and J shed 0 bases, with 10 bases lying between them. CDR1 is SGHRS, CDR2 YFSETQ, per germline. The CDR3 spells CASSPTGTNTGELFF. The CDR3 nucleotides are TGCGCCAGCAGCCCTACAGGGACGAACACCGGGGAGCTGTTTTTT. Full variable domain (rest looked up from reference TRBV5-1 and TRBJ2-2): KAGVTQTPRYLIKTRGQQVTLSCSPISGHRSVSWYQQTPGQGLQFLFEYFSETQRNKGNFPGRFSGRQFSNSRSEMNVSTLELGDSALYLCASSPTGTNTGELFFGEGSRLTVL.

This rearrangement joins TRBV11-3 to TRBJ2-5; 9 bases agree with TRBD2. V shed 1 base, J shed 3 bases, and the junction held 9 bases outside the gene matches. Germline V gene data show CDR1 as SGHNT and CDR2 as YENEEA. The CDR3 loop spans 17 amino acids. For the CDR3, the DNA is TGTGCCAGCAGCTTAGGGTTCCGGACTAGCGACGAAGAGACCCAGTACTTC. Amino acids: CASSLGFRTSDEETQYF.

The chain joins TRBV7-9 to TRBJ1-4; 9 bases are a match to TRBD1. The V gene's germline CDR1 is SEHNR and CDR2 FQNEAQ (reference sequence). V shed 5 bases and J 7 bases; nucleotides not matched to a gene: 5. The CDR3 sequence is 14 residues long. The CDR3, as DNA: TGTGCCAGCAGCGTGGGACAGGGAGTTGAAAAACTGTTTTTT. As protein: CASSVGQGVEKLFF.

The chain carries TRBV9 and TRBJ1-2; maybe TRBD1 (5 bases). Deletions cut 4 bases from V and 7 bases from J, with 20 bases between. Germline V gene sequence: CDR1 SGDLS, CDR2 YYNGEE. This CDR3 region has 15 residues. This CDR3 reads CASSPNHGTSGGYTF. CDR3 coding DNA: TGTGCCAGCAGCCCCAACCACGGGACGTCAGGTGGCTACACCTTC.

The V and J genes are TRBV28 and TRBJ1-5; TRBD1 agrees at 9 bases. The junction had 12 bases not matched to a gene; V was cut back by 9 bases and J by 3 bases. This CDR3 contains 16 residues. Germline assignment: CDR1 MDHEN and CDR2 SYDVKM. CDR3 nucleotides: TGTGCCAGTCACCCTGCTGGACAGGGGACCAATCAGCCCCAGCATTTT. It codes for CASHPAGQGTNQPQHF.

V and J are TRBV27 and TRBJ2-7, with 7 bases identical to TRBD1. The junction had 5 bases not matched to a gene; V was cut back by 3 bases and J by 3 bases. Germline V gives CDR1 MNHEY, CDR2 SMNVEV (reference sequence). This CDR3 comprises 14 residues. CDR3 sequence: CASSFYRGSYEQYF. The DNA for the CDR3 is TGTGCCAGCAGTTTCTACAGGGGCAGCTACGAGCAGTACTTC.

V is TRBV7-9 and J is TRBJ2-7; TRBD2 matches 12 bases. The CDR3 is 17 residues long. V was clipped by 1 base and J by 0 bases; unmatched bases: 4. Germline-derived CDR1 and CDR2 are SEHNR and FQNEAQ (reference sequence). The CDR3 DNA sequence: TGTGCCAGCAGCTTAGGGACTAGCGGGGCCGGCTCCTACGAGCAGTACTTC. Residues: CASSLGTSGAGSYEQYF.

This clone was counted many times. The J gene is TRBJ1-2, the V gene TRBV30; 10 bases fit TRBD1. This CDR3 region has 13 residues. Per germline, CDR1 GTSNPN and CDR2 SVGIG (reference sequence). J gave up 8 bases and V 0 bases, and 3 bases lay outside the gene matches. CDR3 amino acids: CAWSVGTGDGYTF. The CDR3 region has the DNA TGTGCCTGGAGTGTTGGGACAGGGGACGGCTACACCTTC.

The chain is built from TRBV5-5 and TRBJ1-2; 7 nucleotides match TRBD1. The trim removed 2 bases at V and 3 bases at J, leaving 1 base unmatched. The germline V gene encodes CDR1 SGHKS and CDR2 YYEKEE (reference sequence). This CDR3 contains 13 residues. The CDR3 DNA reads TGTGCCAGCAGCTTCCAGGGGGACTATGGCTACACCTTC. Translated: CASSFQGDYGYTF.

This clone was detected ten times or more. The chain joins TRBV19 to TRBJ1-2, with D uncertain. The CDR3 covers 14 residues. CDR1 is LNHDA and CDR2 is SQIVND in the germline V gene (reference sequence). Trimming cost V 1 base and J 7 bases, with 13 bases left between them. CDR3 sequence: CASSIARGSGGYTF. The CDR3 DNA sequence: TGTGCCAGTAGTATAGCCCGGGGATCGGGTGGCTACACCTTC.

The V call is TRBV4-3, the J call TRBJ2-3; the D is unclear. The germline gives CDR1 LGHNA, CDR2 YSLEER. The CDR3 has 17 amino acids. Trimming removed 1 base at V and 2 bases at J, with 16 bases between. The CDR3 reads CASSQVRSVTNTDTQYF. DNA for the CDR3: TGCGCCAGCAGCCAAGTGCGCTCCGTGACAAACACAGATACGCAGTATTTT.

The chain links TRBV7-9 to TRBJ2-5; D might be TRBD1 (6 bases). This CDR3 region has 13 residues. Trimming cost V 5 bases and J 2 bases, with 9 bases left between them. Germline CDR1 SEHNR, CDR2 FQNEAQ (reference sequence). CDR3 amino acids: CASSPDRQETQYF. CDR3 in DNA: TGTGCCAGCAGCCCGGACAGACAAGAGACCCAGTACTTC. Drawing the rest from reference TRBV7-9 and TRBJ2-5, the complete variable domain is DTGVSQNPRHKITKRGQNVTFRCDPISEHNRLYWYRQTLGQGPEFLTYFQNEAQLEKSRLLSDRFSAERPKGSFSTLEIQRTEQGDSAMYLCASSPDRQETQYFGPGTRLLVL.

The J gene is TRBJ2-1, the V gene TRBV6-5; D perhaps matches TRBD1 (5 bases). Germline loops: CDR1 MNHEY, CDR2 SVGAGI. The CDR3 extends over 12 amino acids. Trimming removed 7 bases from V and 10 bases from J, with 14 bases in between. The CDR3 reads CASTEVGLEQFF. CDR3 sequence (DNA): TGTGCCAGCACCGAGGTGGGGCTAGAGCAGTTCTTC.

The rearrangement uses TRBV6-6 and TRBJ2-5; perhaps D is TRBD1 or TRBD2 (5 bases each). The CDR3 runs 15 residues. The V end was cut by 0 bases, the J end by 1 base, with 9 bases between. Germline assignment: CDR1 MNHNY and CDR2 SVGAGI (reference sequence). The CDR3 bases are TGTGCCAGCAGTTACTCGACTGGGGGCCAAGAGACCCAGTACTTC. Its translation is CASSYSTGGQETQYF.

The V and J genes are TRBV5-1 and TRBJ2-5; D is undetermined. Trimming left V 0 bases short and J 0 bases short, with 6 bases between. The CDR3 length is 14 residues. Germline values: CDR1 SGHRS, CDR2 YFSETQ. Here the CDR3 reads CASSLAGYQETQYF. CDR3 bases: TGCGCCAGCAGCTTGGCTGGGTACCAAGAGACCCAGTACTTC.

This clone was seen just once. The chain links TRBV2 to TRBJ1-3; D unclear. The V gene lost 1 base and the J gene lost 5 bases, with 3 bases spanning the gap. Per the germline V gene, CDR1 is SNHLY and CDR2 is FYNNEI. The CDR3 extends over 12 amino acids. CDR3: CASSEDRNTIYF. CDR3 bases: TGTGCCAGCAGTGAAGACAGAAACACCATATATTTT.

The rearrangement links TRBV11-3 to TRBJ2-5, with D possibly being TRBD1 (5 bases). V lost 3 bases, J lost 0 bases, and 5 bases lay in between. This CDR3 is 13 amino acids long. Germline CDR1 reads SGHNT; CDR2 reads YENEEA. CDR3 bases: TGTGCCAGCAGCTTGGGGCACCAAGAGACCCAGTACTTC. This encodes CASSLGHQETQYF.

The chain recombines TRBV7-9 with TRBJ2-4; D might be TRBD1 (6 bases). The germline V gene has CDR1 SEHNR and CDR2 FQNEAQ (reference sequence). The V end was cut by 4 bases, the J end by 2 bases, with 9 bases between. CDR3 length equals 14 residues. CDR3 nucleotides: TGTGCCAGCAGCTCAAGGGACACCAAAAACATTCAGTACTTC. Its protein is CASSSRDTKNIQYF.

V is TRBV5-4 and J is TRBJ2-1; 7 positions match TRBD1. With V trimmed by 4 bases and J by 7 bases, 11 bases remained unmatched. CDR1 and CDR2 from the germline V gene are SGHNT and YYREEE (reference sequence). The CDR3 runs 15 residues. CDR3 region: CASSLGGQTVNEQFF. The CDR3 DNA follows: TGTGCCAGCAGCCTTGGGGGACAGACCGTTAATGAGCAGTTCTTC. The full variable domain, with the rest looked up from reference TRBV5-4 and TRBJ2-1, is ETGVTQSPTHLIKTRGQQVTLRCSSQSGHNTVSWYQQALGQGPQFIFQYYREEENGRGNFPPRFSGLQFPNYSSELNVNALELDDSALYLCASSLGGQTVNEQFFGPGTRLTVL.

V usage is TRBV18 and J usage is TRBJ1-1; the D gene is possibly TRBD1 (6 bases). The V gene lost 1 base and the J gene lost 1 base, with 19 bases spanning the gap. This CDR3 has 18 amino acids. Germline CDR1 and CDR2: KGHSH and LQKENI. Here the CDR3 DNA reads TGTGCCAGCTCACCACGCCTACAGGGACTACAGGGGAACACTGAAGCTTTCTTT. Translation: CASSPRLQGLQGNTEAFF.

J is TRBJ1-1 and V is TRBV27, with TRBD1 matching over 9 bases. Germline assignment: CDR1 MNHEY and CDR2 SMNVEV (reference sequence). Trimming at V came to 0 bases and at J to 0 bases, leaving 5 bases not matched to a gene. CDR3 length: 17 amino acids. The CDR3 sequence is CASSLSVQGALNTEAFF. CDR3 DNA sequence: TGTGCCAGCAGTTTATCGGTACAGGGGGCTCTGAACACTGAAGCTTTCTTT.

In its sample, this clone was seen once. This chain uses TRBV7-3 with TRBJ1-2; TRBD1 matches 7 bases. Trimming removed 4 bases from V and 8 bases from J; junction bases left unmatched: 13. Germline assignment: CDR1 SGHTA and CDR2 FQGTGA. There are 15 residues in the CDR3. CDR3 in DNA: TGTGCCAGCAGCTCAGGGACAGCCTCAGCGACCGGCTACACCTTC. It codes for CASSSGTASATGYTF.

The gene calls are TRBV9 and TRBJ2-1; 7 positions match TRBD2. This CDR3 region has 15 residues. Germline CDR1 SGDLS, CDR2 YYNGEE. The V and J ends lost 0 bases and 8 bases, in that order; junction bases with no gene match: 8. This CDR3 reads CASSVDTSARDEQFF. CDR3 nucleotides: TGTGCCAGCAGCGTAGATACTAGCGCCAGAGATGAGCAGTTCTTC.

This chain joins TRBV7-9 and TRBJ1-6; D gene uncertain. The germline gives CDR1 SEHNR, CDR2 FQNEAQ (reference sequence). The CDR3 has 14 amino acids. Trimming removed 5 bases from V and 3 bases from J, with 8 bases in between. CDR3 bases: TGTGCCAGCAGCCAGCAGGTCTATAATTCACCCCTCCACTTT. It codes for CASSQQVYNSPLHF.

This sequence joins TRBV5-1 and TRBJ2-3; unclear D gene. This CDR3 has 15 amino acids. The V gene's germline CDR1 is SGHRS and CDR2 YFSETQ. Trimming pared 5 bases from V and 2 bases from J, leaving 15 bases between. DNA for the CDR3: TGCGCCAGCAGTCGGGCGGACCTTATCACAGATACGCAGTATTTT. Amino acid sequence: CASSRADLITDTQYF.